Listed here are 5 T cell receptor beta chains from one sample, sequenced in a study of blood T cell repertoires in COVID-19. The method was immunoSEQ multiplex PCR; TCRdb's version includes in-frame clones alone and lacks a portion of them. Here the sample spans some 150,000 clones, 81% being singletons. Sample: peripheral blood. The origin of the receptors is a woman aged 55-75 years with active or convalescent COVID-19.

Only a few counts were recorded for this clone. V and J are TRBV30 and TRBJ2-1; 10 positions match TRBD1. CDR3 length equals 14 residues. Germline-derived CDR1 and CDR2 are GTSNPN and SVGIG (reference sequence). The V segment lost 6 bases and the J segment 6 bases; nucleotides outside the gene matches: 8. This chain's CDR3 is CACYRDRGFNEQFF. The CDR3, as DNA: TGTGCCTGCTACCGGGACAGGGGATTCAATGAGCAGTTCTTC.

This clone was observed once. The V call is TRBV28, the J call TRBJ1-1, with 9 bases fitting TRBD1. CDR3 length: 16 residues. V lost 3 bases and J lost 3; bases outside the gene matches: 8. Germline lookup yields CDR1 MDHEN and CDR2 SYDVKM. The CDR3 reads CASSLTGGGTYTEAFF. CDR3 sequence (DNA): TGTGCCAGCAGTTTGACAGGGGGGGGAACCTACACTGAAGCTTTCTTT.

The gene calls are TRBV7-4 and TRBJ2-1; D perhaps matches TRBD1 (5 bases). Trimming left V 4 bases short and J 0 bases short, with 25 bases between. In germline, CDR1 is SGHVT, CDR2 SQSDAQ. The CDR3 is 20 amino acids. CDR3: CASSSLGGQPLYSSYNEQFF. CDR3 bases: TGTGCCAGCAGCTCCTTAGGCGGACAACCTTTATATAGCTCCTACAATGAGCAGTTCTTC.

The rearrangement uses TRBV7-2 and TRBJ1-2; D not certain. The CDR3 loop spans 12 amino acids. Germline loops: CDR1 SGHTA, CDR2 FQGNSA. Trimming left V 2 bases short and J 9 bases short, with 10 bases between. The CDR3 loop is CASSLINSRYTF. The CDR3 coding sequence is TGTGCCAGCAGCTTAATTAACAGTCGCTACACCTTC.

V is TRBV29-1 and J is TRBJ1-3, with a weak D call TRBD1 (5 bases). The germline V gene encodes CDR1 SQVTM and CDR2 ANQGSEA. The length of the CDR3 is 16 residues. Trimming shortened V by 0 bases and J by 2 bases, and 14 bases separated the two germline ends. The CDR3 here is CSVEDLQAGPGNTIYF. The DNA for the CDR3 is TGCAGCGTTGAAGATCTTCAGGCAGGGCCTGGAAACACCATATATTTT.